This T cell receptor (beta chain) came from a study of blood T cell repertoires in COVID-19. Cohort allocation depended upon clinical history that participants reported. The repertoire was sequenced with immunoSEQ multiplex PCR; TCRdb's copy has only in-frame clones and lacks some. Counted here are some 400,000 clones, approximately 89% occurring once; the ten biggest clones make up about 1.7%. V lost 1 base and J lost 10, with 8 bases in between. Germline CDR1 LGHNT, CDR2 FRNRAP. The CDR3 extends over 12 amino acids. This clone occurred a few times. The rearrangement uses TRBV12-5 and TRBJ2-1, with D unclear. The clonotype comes from a young woman who had recovered from COVID-19. Sequenced sample: PBMCs or T cells enriched from blood (not recorded which). In DNA, the CDR3 is TGTGCTAGTGGTTTGGGGTCCTACGAGCAGTTCTTC. This codes for CASGLGSYEQFF.